What follows are 20 T cell receptor beta chains derived from one specimen sequenced in a study of PD-1 blockade in classical Hodgkin lymphoma. As to time point: cycle 4 day 1 (C4D1), after less than seven weeks of nivolumab. Every single patient, without exception, relapsed after autologous stem cell transplantation, and brentuximab vedotin exposure varied. Sequencing was performed with immunoSEQ multiplex PCR; in TCRdb, only in-frame clones are kept and a portion is missing. The repertoire holds some 33,000 clones, with about four fifths as singletons. The source was peripheral blood mononuclear cells (PBMCs), collected before the fourth cycle of nivolumab. These receptor sequences come from a human donor with classical Hodgkin lymphoma.

The V gene is TRBV30, the J gene TRBJ2-7; no clear D. CDR1 and CDR2 from the germline V gene are GTSNPN and SVGIG (reference sequence). V lost 0 bases and J lost 4, with 4 bases in between. This CDR3 spans 11 amino acids. The CDR3 loop is CAWSVGYEQYF. DNA for the CDR3: TGTGCCTGGAGTGTTGGGTACGAGCAGTACTTC.

The rearrangement links TRBV5-1 to TRBJ1-2; TRBD1 aligns across 9 bases. Germline-derived CDR1 and CDR2 are SGHRS and YFSETQ. CDR3 length: 15 residues. Trimming at V came to 3 bases and at J to 8 bases, leaving 11 bases not matched to a gene. Written as DNA, the CDR3 is TGCGCCAGCAGCTACGTCCCGGGACAGGGCCACGGCTACACCTTC. Protein: CASSYVPGQGHGYTF.

The chain employs TRBV5-1 and TRBJ2-5; 9 positions match TRBD1. V shed 1 base, J shed 2 bases, and the junction held 3 bases outside the gene matches. The CDR3 totals 15 residues. In germline, CDR1 is SGHRS, CDR2 YFSETQ. The CDR3 loop reads CASSLTGGGQETQYF. The CDR3 coding sequence is TGCGCCAGCAGCTTGACAGGGGGCGGGCAAGAGACCCAGTACTTC.

The chain recombines TRBV10-3 with TRBJ2-1; 9 bases match TRBD2. The CDR3 is 13 residues long. Germline trimming cut 7 bases from V and 5 bases from J; bases unmatched to any gene: 3. The germline CDR1 and CDR2 sequences are ENHRY and SYGVKD. This chain's CDR3 is CAITSSGNNEQFF. The CDR3 DNA sequence: TGTGCCATCACCTCTAGCGGGAACAATGAGCAGTTCTTC.

The CDR3: CASSLFSLAGGFSTDTQYF. In DNA form, the CDR3 reads TGTGCCAGCAGCTTATTTTCACTAGCGGGAGGATTCAGCACAGATACGCAGTATTTT. This chain connects TRBV7-9 to TRBJ2-3; 12 bases match TRBD2. With V trimmed by 2 bases and J by 0 bases, 9 bases remained unmatched. This CDR3 has 19 residues. CDR1 SEHNR and CDR2 FQNEAQ come from the germline V gene (reference sequence).

The chain carries TRBV19 and TRBJ1-2, with 9 bases that match TRBD1. The CDR3 has 15 residues. V lost 9 bases to trimming and J lost 2 bases; unmatched junction nucleotides: 10. Germline loops: CDR1 LNHDA, CDR2 SQIVND (reference sequence). This CDR3 is CASHPTGTGNYGYTF. In DNA, the CDR3 is TGTGCCAGCCACCCAACCGGGACAGGGAACTATGGCTACACCTTC.

The V and J genes are TRBV28 and TRBJ2-1, with D tentatively TRBD1 or TRBD2 (6 bases each). V gave up 5 bases and J gave up 9 bases, with 14 bases separating them. The CDR3 has 13 amino acids. CDR1 and CDR2 (germline): MDHEN, SYDVKM. Here the CDR3 DNA reads TGTGCCAGCAGTCCGAATGAGGGGGGTGAGCAGTTCTTC. The encoded protein is CASSPNEGGEQFF. The entire variable domain, with the rest obtained from reference TRBV28 and TRBJ2-1, is as follows: DVKVTQSSRYLVKRTGEKVFLECVQDMDHENMFWYRQDPGLGLRLIYFSYDVKMKEKGDIPEGYSVSREKKERFSLILESASTNQTSMYLCASSPNEGGEQFFGPGTRLTVL.

The chain has TRBV5-8 and TRBJ2-5; D possibly corresponds to TRBD1 (6 bases). This CDR3 region has 16 residues. Germline V gene sequence: CDR1 SGHTS, CDR2 YDEGEE. The ends were cut back, 7 bases at V and 6 bases at J, with 25 bases in the middle. CDR3 bases: TGTGCCAGCCCCAATTTACCAGGGGCCCCAACAAAGACCCAGTACTTC. Protein sequence: CASPNLPGAPTKTQYF.

The chain has TRBV18 and TRBJ2-1; D uncertain. Trimming shortened V by 6 bases and J by 7 bases, and 7 bases separated the two germline ends. Germline V gene lookup returns CDR1 KGHSH and CDR2 LQKENI. The CDR3 consists of 11 residues. CDR3 in DNA: TGTGCCAGCTCCCCTTGGAATGAGCAGTTCTTC. Translating gives CASSPWNEQFF. The whole variable domain, filled in from reference TRBV18 and TRBJ2-1, reads NAGVMQNPRHLVRRRGQEARLRCSPMKGHSHVYWYRQLPEEGLKFMVYLQKENIIDESGMPKERFSAEFPKEGPSILRIQQVVRGDSAAYFCASSPWNEQFFGPGTRLTVL.

The chain carries TRBV15 and TRBJ1-1; D perhaps matches TRBD1 (5 bases). This CDR3 is built from 14 residues. The ends were cut back, 0 bases at V and 12 bases at J, with 17 bases in the middle. Germline assignment: CDR1 LNHNV and CDR2 YYDKDF (reference sequence). Here the CDR3 reads CATSRDGAPGKTFF. The CDR3 region has the DNA TGTGCCACCAGCAGAGATGGTGCGCCAGGGAAAACTTTCTTT.

This sequence joins TRBV7-6 and TRBJ2-2, with 9 positions matching TRBD1. Germline values: CDR1 SGHVS, CDR2 FNYEAQ. Trimming removed 6 bases from V and 5 bases from J; junction bases left unmatched: 4. CDR3 size: 14 residues. The chain's CDR3 is CASRTGTGTGELFF. The CDR3 bases are TGTGCCAGCAGGACCGGGACAGGGACCGGGGAGCTGTTTTTT.

The V call is TRBV5-1, the J call TRBJ1-1; D is uncertain. Germline lookup yields CDR1 SGHRS and CDR2 YFSETQ. The CDR3 length is 13 residues. V shed 4 bases and J shed 6 bases, with 13 bases lying between them. The CDR3 loop reads CASSVGSASEAFF. CDR3 in DNA: TGCGCCAGCAGCGTGGGCTCGGCCTCTGAAGCTTTCTTT.

This clone was seen more than once but under ten times. This chain joins TRBV28 and TRBJ1-5; 7 nucleotides line up with TRBD1. Germline-derived CDR1 and CDR2 are MDHEN and SYDVKM. The length of the CDR3 is 16 residues. The V and J ends lost 3 bases and 5 bases, in that order; junction bases with no gene match: 10. This CDR3 reads CASSFGAGGAYQPQHF. The DNA of the CDR3 is TGTGCCAGCAGTTTCGGTGCAGGGGGGGCCTATCAGCCCCAGCATTTT.

This clone was counted a few times. The chain recombines TRBV6-6 with TRBJ1-6; D may be TRBD1 (5 bases). Trimming took 6 bases from V and 5 from J, leaving 14 bases between them. CDR1 is MNHNY and CDR2 is SVGAGI in the germline V gene (reference sequence). The CDR3 has 15 amino acids. CDR3 loop: CASRTIGQNNSPLHF. For the CDR3, the DNA is TGTGCCAGCAGAACTATCGGACAAAATAATTCACCCCTCCACTTT.

V and J are TRBV6-1 and TRBJ1-1; 8 nucleotides line up with TRBD1. Losses at the gene ends were 2 bases for V and 6 bases for J; bases not matched to a gene: 5. CDR1 is MNHNS and CDR2 is SASEGT in the germline V gene. The length of the CDR3 is 14 residues. The CDR3 DNA reads TGTGCCAGCAGTGAAACAGGGGGTCCCGCTGAAGCTTTCTTT. Amino acids: CASSETGGPAEAFF.

The chain joins TRBV28 to TRBJ2-7; 10 bases match TRBD2. V dropped 3 bases and J dropped 3; count of bases not matched to a gene: 8. The germline CDR1 and CDR2 sequences are MDHEN and SYDVKM. The CDR3 spans 16 residues. The CDR3 loop is CASSFGGSGRDYEQYF. In nucleotides, the CDR3 is TGTGCCAGCAGTTTCGGGGGGAGCGGGAGGGACTACGAGCAGTACTTC.

The J gene is TRBJ2-7, the V gene TRBV2; 8 nucleotides line up with TRBD1. The J segment lost 2 bases and the V segment lost 4 bases, leaving 4 bases of the junction unmatched. This CDR3 is built from 14 residues. Germline CDR1 is SNHLY and CDR2 is FYNNEI. CDR3 loop: CASSGDRRTYEQYF. In nucleotides, the CDR3 is TGTGCCAGCAGTGGGGACAGGCGTACCTACGAGCAGTACTTC.

The chain links TRBV19 to TRBJ2-3; the match to TRBD1 covers 7 bases. The CDR3 has 17 residues. CDR1 is LNHDA and CDR2 is SQIVND in the germline V gene (reference sequence). V was clipped by 6 bases and J by 3 bases; unmatched bases: 15. The CDR3 loop is CASSPRRATGKTDTQYF. The CDR3 DNA reads as TGTGCCAGTAGCCCACGCCGCGCGACAGGGAAAACAGATACGCAGTATTTT. The whole variable domain, filled in from reference TRBV19 and TRBJ2-3, reads DGGITQSPKYLFRKEGQNVTLSCEQNLNHDAMYWYRQDPGQGLRLIYYSQIVNDFQKGDIAEGYSVSREKKESFPLTVTSAQKNPTAFYLCASSPRRATGKTDTQYFGPGTRLTVL.

The gene calls are TRBV6-1 and TRBJ2-3; 7 bases agree with TRBD1. The V and J ends lost 10 bases and 4 bases, in that order; junction bases with no gene match: 5. Germline CDR1 and CDR2: MNHNS and SASEGT. The CDR3 runs 12 residues. CDR3: CATTGTADTQYF. In nucleotides, the CDR3 is TGTGCCACGACCGGGACAGCAGATACGCAGTATTTT.

The chain joins TRBV10-3 to TRBJ1-1, with 9 bases fitting TRBD1. CDR1 and CDR2 from the germline V gene are ENHRY and SYGVKD. There are 14 residues in the CDR3. Trimming at V came to 7 bases and at J to 0 bases, leaving 3 bases not matched to a gene. In DNA, the CDR3 is TGTGCCATCACTGGGACAGGGATGAACACTGAAGCTTTCTTT. The encoded protein is CAITGTGMNTEAFF.